Each of the 23 T cell receptor beta chains below was sequenced from the same sample in a study of CD8 T cells in ankylosing spondylitis. TCRdb ran MiXCR on the 5' RACE reads and lists one entry per CDR3 protein. The sample has about 160,000 distinct CDR3 sequences; roughly 10% are singletons. Sequenced input: blood, either unsorted or a sorted T cell fraction (not recorded which). These receptors all come from a female donor with ankylosing spondylitis or in good health (not recorded which).

There are many counts of this clonotype. CDR3 loop: CASSLDVLAGVGDTQYF. As DNA, the CDR3 is TGTGCCAGCAGCTTAGACGTTTTAGCGGGAGTCGGAGATACGCAGTATTTT. V and J are TRBV7-9 and TRBJ2-3, with TRBD2 matching over 9 bases. Germline CDR1 and CDR2: SEHNR and FQNEAQ (reference sequence). With V trimmed by 1 base and J by 5 bases, 10 bases remained unmatched. This CDR3 contains 17 residues. Filled out from reference TRBV7-9 and TRBJ2-3, the complete variable domain reads DTGVSQNPRHKITKRGQNVTFRCDPISEHNRLYWYRQTLGQGPEFLTYFQNEAQLEKSRLLSDRFSAERPKGSFSTLEIQRTEQGDSAMYLCASSLDVLAGVGDTQYFGPGTRLTVL.

This clonotype was counted ten times or more. This chain joins TRBV29-1 and TRBJ1-2; weak D call: TRBD1 (6 bases). The CDR3 spans 12 residues. V was cut by 2 bases and J by 7 bases, with 11 bases left in between. Germline lookup yields CDR1 SQVTM and CDR2 ANQGSEA. The CDR3 bases are TGCAGCGTTGAAACGGGGGCGCTTGGCTACACCTTC. As protein: CSVETGALGYTF. Full variable domain (rest looked up from reference TRBV29-1 and TRBJ1-2): SAVISQKPSRDICQRGTSLTIQCQVDSQVTMMFWYRQQPGQSLTLIATANQGSEATYESGFVIDKFPISRPNLTFSTLTVSNMSPEDSSIYLCSVETGALGYTFGSGTRLTVV.

The chain employs TRBV7-4 and TRBJ2-2; no reliable D call. This CDR3 has 13 amino acids. Germline CDR1 is SGHVT and CDR2 is SQSDAQ. V gave up 6 bases and J gave up 5 bases, with 10 bases separating them. In nucleotides, the CDR3 is TGTGCCAGCAGTCGTAAAGGGACCGGGGAGCTGTTTTTT. This translates into CASSRKGTGELFF.

The chain is built from TRBV10-3 and TRBJ2-7; a weak D match, TRBD1 (5 bases). This CDR3 has 14 amino acids. Germline CDR1 ENHRY, CDR2 SYGVKD. V lost 3 bases and J 3 bases, leaving 12 bases between the germline ends. CDR3 sequence: CAISEARVDYEQYF. The DNA for the CDR3 is TGTGCCATCAGTGAAGCCAGGGTGGACTACGAGCAGTACTTC.

Note on this clonotype: With a much larger clone just one base away, this may be a read error. The genes are TRBV6-5 and TRBJ2-3, with D uncertain. Germline V gene data show CDR1 as MNHEY and CDR2 as SVGAGI. This CDR3 has 12 residues. CDR3 bases: TGTGCCGGCAGTCCCGGATCGGATACGCAGTATTTT. Its translation is CAGSPGSDTQYF.

This clonotype occurred many times. The chain employs TRBV7-8 and TRBJ1-1; possible D gene TRBD1, 5 bases. This CDR3 has 12 amino acids. V lost 5 bases to trimming and J lost 8 bases, with 12 bases between them. Looked up from germline, CDR1 is SGHVS and CDR2 is FQNEAQ. For the CDR3, the DNA is TGTGCCAGCAGCGATGCCGGGACCGAAGCTTTCTTT. This encodes CASSDAGTEAFF.

This chain joins TRBV20-1 and TRBJ2-3, with 14 bases identical to TRBD2. This CDR3 has 14 amino acids. The junction had 3 bases not matched to a gene; V was cut back by 1 base and J by 9 bases. Germline V gene lookup returns CDR1 DFQATT and CDR2 SNEGSKA (reference sequence). The CDR3 DNA reads as TGCAGTGCTAGAGGACTAGCGGGAGGGCCGACGCAGTATTTT. This translates into CSARGLAGGPTQYF.

J is TRBJ2-2 and V is TRBV9; no definite D call. V lost 2 bases, J lost 6 bases, and 5 bases lay in between. CDR1 and CDR2 (germline): SGDLS, YYNGEE. This CDR3 region has 12 residues. The CDR3 DNA reads as TGTGCCAGCAGCGTCCAGCCCGGGGAGCTGTTTTTT. Translating gives CASSVQPGELFF.

This clonotype was recorded a few times. This chain joins TRBV7-9 and TRBJ1-2; 7 nucleotides align to TRBD1. V was pared by 5 bases and J by 6 bases, with 9 bases of the junction left unmatched. The CDR3 contains 14 residues. CDR1 is SEHNR and CDR2 is FQNEAQ in the germline V gene (reference sequence). In DNA, the CDR3 is TGTGCCAGCAGCCCCCCAGGGGGAAAGGATGGCTACACCTTC. Translation: CASSPPGGKDGYTF. The full variable domain, rest sourced from reference TRBV7-9 and TRBJ1-2, is DTGVSQNPRHKITKRGQNVTFRCDPISEHNRLYWYRQTLGQGPEFLTYFQNEAQLEKSRLLSDRFSAERPKGSFSTLEIQRTEQGDSAMYLCASSPPGGKDGYTFGSGTRLTVV.

This clonotype was recorded a few times. The chain carries TRBV27 and TRBJ2-1; the D is unclear. There are 12 residues in the CDR3. Germline CDR1 is MNHEY and CDR2 is SMNVEV (reference sequence). V lost 5 bases to trimming and J lost 8 bases, with 10 bases between them. CDR3 in DNA: TGTGCCAGCAGTAGTGCACGCTATGAGCAGTTCTTC. Translation: CASSSARYEQFF.

CDR3: CSARVPGLAGDNEQFF. The DNA for the CDR3 is TGCAGTGCTAGAGTGCCGGGACTAGCGGGAGACAATGAGCAGTTCTTC. The J gene is TRBJ2-1, the V gene TRBV20-1; 14 nucleotides match TRBD2. Germline CDR1 reads DFQATT; CDR2 reads SNEGSKA (reference sequence). V trimming: 1 base; J trimming: 5 bases; junction bases outside the gene matches: 4. The CDR3 runs to 16 residues.

J is TRBJ1-1 and V is TRBV10-3; D is perhaps TRBD1 (5 bases). V was cut by 8 bases and J by 4 bases, with 14 bases left in between. Germline CDR1 and CDR2: ENHRY and SYGVKD. The CDR3 runs 13 residues. CDR3 protein: CAISPTGTTEAFF. DNA of the CDR3: TGTGCCATCTCCCCTACTGGGACCACTGAAGCTTTCTTT.

V usage is TRBV10-3 and J usage is TRBJ2-6, with D possibly TRBD1 on 5 matching bases. Germline CDR1 is ENHRY and CDR2 is SYGVKD. CDR3 length: 15 residues. Trimming cost V 2 bases and J 4 bases, with 9 bases left between them. CDR3 in amino acids: CAISERGDGANVLTF. In DNA form, the CDR3 reads TGTGCCATCAGTGAGAGGGGTGACGGGGCCAACGTCCTGACTTTC.

The table lists this clonotype with a few counts. The V and J genes are TRBV7-9 and TRBJ2-5, with D hard to call. In germline, CDR1 is SEHNR, CDR2 FQNEAQ (reference sequence). The CDR3 runs to 14 residues. V lost 7 bases to trimming and J lost 1 base, with 13 bases between them. The DNA of the CDR3 is TGTGCCAGCACCTCCCCTCGTAGCCAAGAGACCCAGTACTTC. Protein product: CASTSPRSQETQYF. The full variable domain, in which reference TRBV7-9 and TRBJ2-5 provide the parts outside the CDR3, is DTGVSQNPRHKITKRGQNVTFRCDPISEHNRLYWYRQTLGQGPEFLTYFQNEAQLEKSRLLSDRFSAERPKGSFSTLEIQRTEQGDSAMYLCASTSPRSQETQYFGPGTRLLVL.

This clonotype was observed a few times. This sequence joins TRBV11-2 and TRBJ1-1; the match to TRBD1 covers 7 bases. V shed 1 base, J shed 5 bases, and the junction held 7 bases outside the gene matches. The CDR3 has 15 amino acids. Germline V gene lookup returns CDR1 SGHAT and CDR2 FQNNGV. CDR3 loop: CASSLAQGSRTEAFF. In DNA, the CDR3 is TGTGCCAGCAGCTTAGCACAGGGGAGTCGAACTGAAGCTTTCTTT.

The J gene is TRBJ2-1, the V gene TRBV4-1, with 7 nucleotides matching TRBD1. This CDR3 has 13 residues. The J segment lost 7 bases and the V segment lost 4 bases, leaving 4 bases of the junction unmatched. Looked up from germline, CDR1 is MGHRA and CDR2 is YSYEKL. The CDR3 coding sequence is TGCGCCAGCAGCCTTTACAGGGGAAATGAGCAGTTCTTC. As protein: CASSLYRGNEQFF.

The rearrangement joins TRBV7-9 to TRBJ1-4; D might be TRBD1 (5 bases). CDR1 and CDR2 from the germline V gene are SEHNR and FQNEAQ (reference sequence). The length of the CDR3 is 15 residues. Deletions cut 3 bases from V and 6 bases from J, with 14 bases between. The CDR3 nucleotides are TGTGCCAGCAGCTTTGGTGGGGGGAGGGATGAAAAACTGTTTTTT. Translated, it gives CASSFGGGRDEKLFF.

This clonotype showed up just a few times. The chain recombines TRBV7-9 with TRBJ2-5, with D hard to call. This CDR3 is 15 amino acids long. The germline CDR1 and CDR2 sequences are SEHNR and FQNEAQ (reference sequence). The ends were cut back, 1 base at V and 0 bases at J, with 9 bases in the middle. Written as DNA, the CDR3 is TGTGCCAGCAGCTTAGTAGGCCAGAACCAAGAGACCCAGTACTTC. Its protein product is CASSLVGQNQETQYF.

This clonotype was counted at least ten times. The rearrangement joins TRBV10-3 to TRBJ2-3; 12 nucleotides line up with TRBD1. The CDR3 spans 19 residues. Losses at the gene ends were 6 bases for V and 3 bases for J; bases not matched to a gene: 16. Per the germline V gene, CDR1 is ENHRY and CDR2 is SYGVKD. The CDR3 bases are TGTGCCATCAGACCAGAAACGGGACAGGGGGCGTCTGGGACAGATACGCAGTATTTT. This codes for CAIRPETGQGASGTDTQYF.

The chain recombines TRBV5-4 with TRBJ2-7; D gene uncertain. The CDR3 is made up of 13 amino acids. Trimming left V 2 bases short and J 3 bases short, with 9 bases between. Germline lookup yields CDR1 SGHNT and CDR2 YYREEE (reference sequence). DNA for the CDR3: TGTGCCAGCAGCTTCCCTTCTAACTACGAGCAGTACTTC. This gives the protein CASSFPSNYEQYF.

Here the CDR3 reads CASTDDIGQLPYEQYF. The CDR3 DNA sequence: TGTGCCAGCACCGACGATATCGGGCAATTACCCTACGAGCAGTACTTC. This chain joins TRBV6-2 or TRBV6-3 and TRBJ2-7; D not certain. This CDR3 has 16 amino acids. Per germline, CDR1 MNHEY and CDR2 SVGEGT. V dropped 7 bases and J dropped 2 bases, with 21 bases sitting between them.

This clonotype was picked up many times. The chain couples TRBV12-5 to TRBJ1-1; possibly TRBD1 for D (6 bases). The V gene lost 6 bases and the J gene lost 7 bases, with 15 bases spanning the gap. CDR1 and CDR2 (germline): LGHNT, FRNRAP. The CDR3 is made up of 13 amino acids. The CDR3 sequence is CASGPGTGSEAFF. CDR3 in DNA: TGTGCTAGTGGCCCCGGAACAGGGAGTGAAGCTTTCTTT.

This clonotype was recorded a few times. The rearrangement links TRBV7-8 to TRBJ1-2, with no clear D. Germline CDR1 SGHVS, CDR2 FQNEAQ. The CDR3 is made up of 16 amino acids. Trimming took off 1 base at V and 3 bases at J, with 15 bases between the two ends. The CDR3 is CASSLEASSTYYGYTF. The CDR3 nucleotides are TGTGCCAGCAGCTTAGAGGCCAGCAGCACTTACTATGGCTACACCTTC. The full variable domain, with the rest looked up from reference TRBV7-8 and TRBJ1-2, is GAGVSQSPRYKVAKRGQDVALRCDPISGHVSLFWYQQALGQGPEFLTYFQNEAQLDKSGLPSDRFFAERPEGSVSTLKIQRTQQEDSAVYLCASSLEASSTYYGYTFGSGTRLTVV.